Sequencing of this TCR beta chain was carried out in a study of T-cell memory formation after mild COVID-19. This clonotype was detected a few times. The V and J ends lost 5 bases and 4 bases respectively, with 19 bases between them. CDR1 SGHTA and CDR2 FQGNSA come from the germline V gene. CDR3 size: 16 residues. MiXCR was run by TCRdb on the 5' RACE reads, yielding one entry per CDR3 protein. The data contain more than 150,000 distinct CDR3 sequences, approximately 17% of them seen just once; the ten biggest clones take up roughly 4.3%. Specimen: PBMCs or a T cell subset sorted from them (not recorded which). This chain connects TRBV7-2 to TRBJ2-3, with a weak D call TRBD2 (5 bases). The clonotype originates from a man younger than 35 who had mild COVID-19 (a few samples of this study predate the infection). Cell type and time point are not known. The CDR3 spells CASSRAATRTPDTQYF. CDR3 DNA: TGTGCCAGCAGCCGCGCGGCTACTAGAACTCCAGATACGCAGTATTTT.